This T cell receptor (beta chain) was found in a study of T cell repertoires in cytomegalovirus infection. The wider study: In the study, CMV epitopes included recently identified HLA-C-restricted and well-studied HLA-B-restricted ones. The public TCR beta signatures pointed to both CMV infection and matching HLA type. General study findings and limits: HLA-C-restricted CMV clonotypes gave the most frequent clonotype in two of eight donors.

V lost 0 bases to trimming and J lost 9 bases, with 14 bases between them. The germline V gene encodes CDR1 SGHAT and CDR2 FQNNGV. This CDR3 spans 14 amino acids. As concerns this clonotype: What it recognizes is unknown.

One entry per CDR3 protein results from TCRdb running MiXCR on the reads. The table includes about 270,000 distinct CDR3 sequences, around 20% detected once. The chain employs TRBV11-2 and TRBJ1-1; D uncertain. The sample in question was cultured PBMCs, obtained from culture after CMV antigen stimulation. This sequence originates from a human donor in good health (CMV status not recorded). Some clones in this sample may be carry-over from other donors' samples. CDR3 amino acids: CASSLDSRSLQAFF. The CDR3 nucleotides are TGTGCCAGCAGCTTAGATTCTCGGAGCCTTCAAGCTTTCTTT.